This T cell receptor beta chain was sequenced for a study of blood T cells in healthy people across ages. A second PCR, run for roughly 6 to 11 cycles, used a sample-barcoded 5' primer plus a J-beta primer mix. Using its own MiXCR run on the 5' RACE reads, TCRdb lists one record per CDR3 protein. The top ten hold 2.1% of the sample, which has roughly 2 million distinct CDR3 sequences, 49% seen once. Total RNA extracted from each sample amounted to at least 6 micrograms. The sample holds a few counts of this clonotype. The TCR comes from a woman aged 40 to 49 in good health. Source material: blood.

CDR3 DNA sequence: TGCAGTGCTAGGGGAAAGAACAAAAACATTCAGTACTTC. This sequence encodes CSARGKNKNIQYF. The V gene is TRBV20-1, the J gene TRBJ2-4; no firm D call. V dropped 3 bases and J dropped 3 bases, with 9 bases sitting between them. The CDR3 is made up of 13 amino acids. Germline CDR1 reads DFQATT; CDR2 reads SNEGSKA (reference sequence).